The 13 T cell receptor beta chains below were found in one sample sequenced in a study of early T cells in non-severe SARS-CoV-2 infection. TCRdb processed the 5' RACE reads anew with MiXCR; each CDR3 protein has one entry. The sample yields 25,000 to 30,000 distinct CDR3 sequences, 5% to 6.5% seen once. The sequencing here drew on whole blood, taken at baseline. These receptors came from an adult who was a healthcare worker with PCR-confirmed SARS-CoV-2 infection or an uninfected control (not recorded which).

In this sample, this clonotype turned up many times. V usage is TRBV28 and J usage is TRBJ2-7, with 10 bases aligning to TRBD2. Germline CDR1 and CDR2: MDHEN and SYDVKM. This CDR3 has 15 amino acids. Unmatched junction bases numbered 11, after V lost 5 bases and J lost 7 bases. The CDR3 region has the DNA TGTGCCAGCAGTACACAGACTAGCGGGTTCGGAGAGCAGTACTTC. Residues: CASSTQTSGFGEQYF.

The V call is TRBV5-7, the J call TRBJ1-2, with unresolved D. Being an ORF, TRBV5-7 has a function that is uncertain. This CDR3 is built from 16 residues. Trimming cost V 9 bases and J 3 bases, with 24 bases left between them. CDR3 protein: CATQEQTPPTDYGYTF. CDR3 coding DNA: TGTGCCACCCAGGAACAGACGCCTCCAACGGACTATGGCTACACCTTC.

Regarding this clonotype: A much larger clone lies a single base off, so this may be a read error. The V call is TRBV15, the J call TRBJ2-3; D is uncertain. Germline V lookup: CDR1 LNHNV, CDR2 YYDKDF (reference sequence). This CDR3 is built from 12 residues. The CDR3 region is CTTSRTGDTQYF. In DNA form, the CDR3 reads TGTACCACCAGCAGGACCGGGGATACGCAGTATTTT.

This clonotype was picked up many times. The CDR3 DNA sequence: TGTGCCAGCAGTTTAGCGCCGAACGGGGGGGGAGAGCAGTACTTC. This translates into CASSLAPNGGGEQYF. The gene calls are TRBV12-3 or TRBV12-4 and TRBJ2-7, with 8 bases that match TRBD2. This CDR3 has 15 residues. The J segment lost 7 bases and the V segment lost 0 bases, leaving 8 bases of the junction unmatched.

There are many counts of this clonotype. The chain joins TRBV30 to TRBJ2-2; TRBD1 aligns across 8 bases. Germline CDR1 GTSNPN, CDR2 SVGIG (reference sequence). CDR3 size: 11 residues. CDR3 sequence (DNA): TGTGCTGGGGACAGGACCGGGGAGCTGTTTTTT. Translation gives CAGDRTGELFF.

The chain joins TRBV6-6 to TRBJ2-3; 8 bases are a match to TRBD1. CDR1 is MNHNY, CDR2 SVGAGI, per germline (reference sequence). The V segment lost 9 bases and the J segment 2 bases; nucleotides outside the gene matches: 10. The CDR3 is 15 residues long. The CDR3 reads CASHPGQANTDTQYF. The CDR3 coding sequence is TGTGCCAGTCATCCGGGACAGGCGAACACAGATACGCAGTATTTT.

This clonotype was counted many times. The chain uses TRBV5-1 and TRBJ2-3, with TRBD2 as a possible D gene (7 bases). Trimming removed 1 base at V and 1 base at J, with 13 bases between. This CDR3 has 16 residues. Germline CDR1 is SGHRS and CDR2 is YFSETQ. This chain's CDR3 is CASSLFAGARTDTQYF. CDR3 DNA: TGCGCCAGCAGCTTGTTCGCGGGGGCCCGCACAGATACGCAGTATTTT.

This clonotype is labeled as large (0.1 to 1%). The rearrangement uses TRBV28 and TRBJ2-7; D gene uncertain. The germline V and J ends were trimmed by 4 bases and 3 bases, with 7 bases remaining between them. CDR3 length: 12 amino acids. CDR1 is MDHEN and CDR2 is SYDVKM in the germline V gene. CDR3 in amino acids: CASSSRHYEQYF. CDR3 DNA sequence: TGTGCCAGCAGTTCCCGGCACTACGAGCAGTACTTC.

This clonotype was counted ten times or more. This chain links TRBV12-3 or TRBV12-4 with TRBJ2-2; the match to TRBD1 covers 11 bases. The CDR3 is 16 residues long. V was clipped by 5 bases and J by 10 bases; unmatched bases: 12. CDR3 loop: CASSPRTGGDTTELFF. The CDR3 DNA follows: TGTGCCAGCAGTCCCCGGACAGGGGGCGATACTACGGAGCTGTTTTTT.

This clonotype appeared many times. The chain has TRBV19 and TRBJ1-5, with D possibly matching TRBD1 (5 bases). The CDR3 length is 13 residues. CDR1 and CDR2 (germline): LNHDA, SQIVND (reference sequence). V lost 5 bases and J lost 7, with 12 bases in between. The CDR3, as DNA: TGTGCCAGTAGTTTTCGGGGGAGACAGCCCCAGCATTTT. Its protein product is CASSFRGRQPQHF.

This clonotype was seen at least ten times. The chain combines TRBV6-1 with TRBJ2-7; D call uncertain. CDR1 is MNHNS and CDR2 is SASEGT in the germline V gene. This CDR3 region has 13 residues. V lost 8 bases, J lost 0 bases, and 11 bases lay in between. In DNA form, the CDR3 reads TGTGCCAGCGGTCTCCCGAGCTCCTACGAGCAGTACTTC. It yields the protein CASGLPSSYEQYF.

This clonotype was seen repeatedly, ten times or more. The chain joins TRBV27 to TRBJ2-7; TRBD2 might be the D (7 bases). This CDR3 has 13 residues. Germline values: CDR1 MNHEY, CDR2 SMNVEV (reference sequence). The CDR3 sequence is CATRGGGHYEQYF. As DNA, the CDR3 is TGTGCGACCAGAGGGGGGGGTCATTACGAGCAGTACTTC.

This clonotype has ten or more counts. V and J are TRBV3-1 and TRBJ2-1, with a tentative D call TRBD2 (6 bases). CDR3 length equals 11 residues. The germline CDR1 and CDR2 sequences are LGHDT and YNNKEL (reference sequence). Trimming cost V 4 bases and J 8 bases, with 6 bases left between them. The CDR3 nucleotides read TGTGCCAGCAGCCGGGACTATGAGCAGTTCTTC. It codes for CASSRDYEQFF.